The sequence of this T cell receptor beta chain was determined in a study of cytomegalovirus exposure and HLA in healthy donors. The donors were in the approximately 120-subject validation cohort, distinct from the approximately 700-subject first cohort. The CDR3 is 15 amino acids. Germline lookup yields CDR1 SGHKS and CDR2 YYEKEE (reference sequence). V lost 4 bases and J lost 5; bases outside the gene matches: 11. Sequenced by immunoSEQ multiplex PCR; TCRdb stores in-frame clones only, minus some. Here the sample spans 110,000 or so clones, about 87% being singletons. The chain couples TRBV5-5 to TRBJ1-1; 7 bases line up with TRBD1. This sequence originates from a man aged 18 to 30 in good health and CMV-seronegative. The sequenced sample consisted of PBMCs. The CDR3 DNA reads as TGTGCCAGCAGCCTCCCAACAGGGGTGGGAACTGAAGCTTTCTTT. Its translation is CASSLPTGVGTEAFF.